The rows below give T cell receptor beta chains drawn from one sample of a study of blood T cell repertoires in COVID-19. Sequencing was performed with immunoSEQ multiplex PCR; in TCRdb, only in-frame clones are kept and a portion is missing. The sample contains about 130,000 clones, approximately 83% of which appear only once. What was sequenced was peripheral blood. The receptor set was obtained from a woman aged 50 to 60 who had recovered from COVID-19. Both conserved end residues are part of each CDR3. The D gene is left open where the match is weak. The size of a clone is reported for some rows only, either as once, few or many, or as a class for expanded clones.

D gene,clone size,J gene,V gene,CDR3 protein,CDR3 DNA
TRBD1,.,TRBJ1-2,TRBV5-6,CASSLQGADYGYTF,TGTGCCAGCAGCCTGCAGGGGGCCGACTATGGCTACACCTTC
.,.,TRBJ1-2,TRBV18,CASSPVFGISDGYTF,TGTGCCAGCTCACCAGTCTTCGGGATATCGGATGGCTACACCTTC
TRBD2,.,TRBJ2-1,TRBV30,CAWSGTSVVEQFF,TGTGCCTGGAGTGGGACTAGCGTCGTTGAGCAGTTCTTC
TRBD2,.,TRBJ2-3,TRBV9,CASSVGAGGRAEDTQYF,TGTGCCAGCAGCGTAGGTGCGGGAGGCCGAGCTGAGGATACGCAGTATTTT
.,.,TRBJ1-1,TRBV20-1,CSASPGHLNTEAFF,TGCAGTGCTAGTCCGGGACACTTGAACACTGAAGCTTTCTTT
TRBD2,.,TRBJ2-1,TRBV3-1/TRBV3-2,CASSQGAGDGNEQFF,TGTGCCAGCAGCCAAGGAGCGGGGGACGGGAATGAGCAGTTCTTC
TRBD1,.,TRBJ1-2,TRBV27,CASRPRTGNYGYTF,TGTGCCAGCAGACCCCGGACAGGCAACTATGGCTACACCTTC
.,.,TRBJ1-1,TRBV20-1,CSASPAEGAFF,TGCAGTGCTAGTCCGGCAGAGGGAGCTTTCTTT
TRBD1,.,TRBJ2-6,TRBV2,CASRYGQVNSGANVLTF,TGTGCCAGCAGATACGGACAGGTCAACTCTGGGGCCAACGTCCTGACTTTC
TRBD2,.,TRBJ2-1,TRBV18,CASSLSGLAGYNEQFF,TGTGCCAGCTCACTGTCTGGCCTAGCGGGCTACAATGAGCAGTTCTTC
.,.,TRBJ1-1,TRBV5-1,CASSPPWPLNTEAFF,TGCGCCAGCAGCCCTCCCTGGCCGTTGAACACTGAAGCTTTCTTT
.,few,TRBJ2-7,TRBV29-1,CSVRVGPGTYEQYF,TGCAGCGTTCGGGTGGGGCCAGGGACCTACGAGCAGTACTTC
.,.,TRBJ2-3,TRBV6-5,CASSYESGGTDTQYF,TGTGCCAGCAGTTACGAGAGCGGTGGCACAGATACGCAGTATTTT
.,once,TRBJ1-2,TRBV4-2,CASRRTDEKSDGYTF,TGTGCCAGCAGAAGAACAGACGAGAAGAGTGATGGCTACACCTTC
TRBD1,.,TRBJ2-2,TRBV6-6,CASSTGVRELFF,TGTGCCAGCAGTACAGGGGTCCGGGAGCTGTTTTTT
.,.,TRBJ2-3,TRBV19,CASSSRGGVDTQYF,TGTGCCAGTAGTAGTCGGGGCGGGGTAGATACGCAGTATTTT
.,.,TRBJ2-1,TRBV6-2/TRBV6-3,CASSLYFEQFF,TGTGCCAGCAGCCTTTATTTCGAGCAGTTCTTC
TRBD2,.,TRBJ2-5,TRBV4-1,CASSQDWRGGQETQYF,TGCGCCAGCAGCCAAGATTGGCGGGGGGGTCAAGAGACCCAGTACTTC
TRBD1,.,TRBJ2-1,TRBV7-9,CASSSWTGSSYNEQFF,TGTGCCAGCAGCTCGTGGACAGGAAGCTCCTACAATGAGCAGTTCTTC
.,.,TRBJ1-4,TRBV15,CATSQGLQDEKLFF,TGTGCCACCAGCCAAGGCCTCCAGGATGAAAAACTGTTTTTT
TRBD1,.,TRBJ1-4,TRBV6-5,CASSGTGGDEKLFF,TGTGCCAGCAGCGGAACAGGGGGGGATGAAAAACTGTTTTTT
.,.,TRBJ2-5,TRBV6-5,CASSPGTQETQYF,TGTGCCAGCAGCCCGGGAACCCAAGAGACCCAGTACTTC
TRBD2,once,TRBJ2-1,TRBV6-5,CASSYTSGSYNEQFF,TGTGCCAGCAGTTATACTAGCGGCTCCTACAATGAGCAGTTCTTC
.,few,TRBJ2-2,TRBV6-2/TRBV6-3,CASSSGIYNTGELFF,TGTGCCAGCAGTTCGGGGATCTATAACACCGGGGAGCTGTTTTTT
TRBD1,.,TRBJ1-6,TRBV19,CASSIMGQLTSPLHF,TGTGCCAGTAGTATAATGGGACAGCTTACTTCACCCCTCCACTTT
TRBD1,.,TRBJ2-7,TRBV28,CASYPLDRIYEQYF,TGTGCCAGTTACCCACTGGACAGGATATACGAGCAGTACTTC
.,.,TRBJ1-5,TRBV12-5,CASGQGQAGNQPQHF,TGTGCTAGTGGTCAGGGGCAGGCGGGTAATCAGCCCCAGCATTTT
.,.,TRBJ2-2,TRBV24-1,CATSDPPLAGRTGELFF,TGTGCCACCAGTGATCCCCCCCTAGCCGGGAGAACCGGGGAGCTGTTTTTT
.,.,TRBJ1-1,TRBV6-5,CASSYSRRGTEAFF,TGTGCCAGCAGTTACAGTAGGCGCGGGACTGAAGCTTTCTTT